The 26 T cell receptor beta chains presented below share a single source sample, sequenced in a study of cytomegalovirus exposure and HLA in healthy donors. Clones were read by immunoSEQ multiplex PCR, and TCRdb kept only the in-frame ones, dropping some. The data show about 56,000 clones, approximately 94% seen once. The sample was PBMCs. These receptors were collected from a man younger than 30 in good health and CMV-seronegative.

The V call is TRBV7-2, the J call TRBJ2-3; D might be TRBD2 (6 bases). Trimming took 1 base from V and 9 from J, leaving 11 bases between them. Germline V CDR1 and CDR2: SGHTA, FQGNSA. The CDR3 loop spans 13 amino acids. The CDR3 region has the DNA TGTGCCAGCAGCTTAGATACGGGAGACACGCAGTATTTT. This sequence encodes CASSLDTGDTQYF.

The V call is TRBV10-3, the J call TRBJ1-1; 7 bases line up with TRBD1. The ends lost 5 bases at V and 2 bases at J; junction bases unmatched: 5. The CDR3 sequence is 14 residues long. Germline CDR1 reads ENHRY; CDR2 reads SYGVKD. For the CDR3, the DNA is TGTGCCATCAGTTTGGGACAGCCCAACACTGAAGCTTTCTTT. Amino acid sequence: CAISLGQPNTEAFF.

The chain employs TRBV6-5 and TRBJ2-5, with 9 bases lining up with TRBD2. The length of the CDR3 is 14 residues. Trimming took 6 bases from V and 4 from J; bases not matched to a gene: 6. Germline V gene sequence: CDR1 MNHEY, CDR2 SVGAGI. In DNA form, the CDR3 reads TGTGCCAGCAGAGTAGCGGGAGATGTAGAGACCCAGTACTTC. This translates into CASRVAGDVETQYF.

This clone was recorded a few times. The CDR3 nucleotides read TGTGCCAGCAGCTTCCCGTGGGAGAACTTACTAAATGAGCAGTTCTTC. Translating it yields CASSFPWENLLNEQFF. The chain uses TRBV7-9 and TRBJ2-1; D is perhaps TRBD2 (5 bases). The CDR3 sequence is 16 residues long. V was pared by 3 bases and J by 7 bases, with 19 bases between. Germline CDR1 is SEHNR and CDR2 is FQNEAQ (reference sequence).

The chain recombines TRBV6-5 with TRBJ2-1; D is unclear. The CDR3 contains 11 residues. Germline assignment: CDR1 MNHEY and CDR2 SVGAGI. V lost 2 bases, J lost 8 bases, and 4 bases lay in between. The CDR3, as DNA: TGTGCCAGCAGTTACGGAGATGAGCAGTTCTTC. It translates to CASSYGDEQFF.

In this sample, this clone turned up once. V and J are TRBV9 and TRBJ2-3, with 10 bases that match TRBD2. The CDR3 covers 17 residues. The J segment lost 6 bases and the V segment lost 5 bases, leaving 15 bases of the junction unmatched. The V gene's germline CDR1 is SGDLS and CDR2 YYNGEE. CDR3 in amino acids: CASSPTGLASSFDTQYF. In nucleotides, the CDR3 is TGTGCCAGCAGTCCTACGGGACTAGCGAGTTCATTTGATACGCAGTATTTT.

The V gene is TRBV2, the J gene TRBJ2-1; TRBD1 agrees at 9 bases. The V segment lost 5 bases and the J segment 5 bases; nucleotides outside the gene matches: 7. Germline V gene data show CDR1 as SNHLY and CDR2 as FYNNEI. This CDR3 spans 15 amino acids. CDR3 DNA: TGTGCCAGCAGTTACGGGACAGGGTCTCACAATGAGCAGTTCTTC. As protein: CASSYGTGSHNEQFF.

CDR3 nucleotides: TGTGCCAGCAGCCAAGAAAGGCGCGGGGCGGGACTTTTCTACAATGAGCAGTTCTTC. Its protein product is CASSQERRGAGLFYNEQFF. This rearrangement joins TRBV14 to TRBJ2-1, with D possibly being TRBD2 (6 bases). Germline CDR1 reads SGHDN; CDR2 reads FVKESK. The CDR3 covers 19 residues. V dropped 0 bases and J dropped 3 bases, with 21 bases sitting between them.

The gene calls are TRBV28 and TRBJ2-5, with 7 bases identical to TRBD1. Trimming at V came to 6 bases and at J to 1 base, leaving 8 bases not matched to a gene. The CDR3 contains 15 residues. Per germline, CDR1 MDHEN and CDR2 SYDVKM. DNA of the CDR3: TGTGCCAGCAGGTCGAGAGGGACAGCCCAAGAGACCCAGTACTTC. Translating gives CASRSRGTAQETQYF.

This clone was observed once. The V call is TRBV28, the J call TRBJ2-7, with D maybe TRBD1 (6 bases). Germline values: CDR1 MDHEN, CDR2 SYDVKM. V was trimmed by 4 bases and J by 3 bases, leaving 10 bases between them. The CDR3 runs to 13 residues. As DNA, the CDR3 is TGTGCCAGCAGTTCGGCAGGGGACTACGAGCAGTACTTC. This encodes CASSSAGDYEQYF.

This clone was seen only once. The V gene is TRBV14, the J gene TRBJ1-2, with D hard to call. The CDR3 is 13 residues long. Germline assignment: CDR1 SGHDN and CDR2 FVKESK. Between the trimmed V and J ends, which lost 4 bases and 4 bases, there was a span of 10 bases. CDR3: CASSLFGVYGYTF. The CDR3 nucleotides read TGTGCCAGCAGCCTTTTCGGGGTCTATGGCTACACCTTC.

This chain links TRBV28 with TRBJ2-5, with 11 bases matching TRBD2. Germline CDR1 MDHEN, CDR2 SYDVKM. The CDR3 is 17 amino acids. The V gene end was trimmed by 5 bases and the J gene end by 2 bases; junction bases not matched to a gene: 10. CDR3 nucleotides: TGTGCCAGCAGTACCGTCGAGGGACTAGCGGCACAAGAGACCCAGTACTTC. Translating it yields CASSTVEGLAAQETQYF. Looking up the rest from reference TRBV28 and TRBJ2-5 gives the full variable domain: DVKVTQSSRYLVKRTGEKVFLECVQDMDHENMFWYRQDPGLGLRLIYFSYDVKMKEKGDIPEGYSVSREKKERFSLILESASTNQTSMYLCASSTVEGLAAQETQYFGPGTRLLVL.

This sequence joins TRBV4-1 and TRBJ1-1; D unresolved. The length of the CDR3 is 13 residues. In germline, CDR1 is MGHRA, CDR2 YSYEKL. Trimming shortened V by 1 base and J by 13 bases, and 16 bases separated the two germline ends. The CDR3 protein is CASSQGILESGFF. Here the CDR3 DNA reads TGCGCCAGCAGCCAAGGTATATTGGAGTCTGGTTTCTTT.

The V call is TRBV6-6, the J call TRBJ2-1; 8 positions match TRBD2. CDR1 MNHNY and CDR2 SVGAGI come from the germline V gene (reference sequence). This CDR3 has 15 residues. The V gene end was trimmed by 6 bases and the J gene end by 6 bases; junction bases not matched to a gene: 10. The CDR3, as DNA: TGTGCCAGCAGACGAGGCCTAAGCGGGGGCAATGAGCAGTTCTTC. Encoded protein: CASRRGLSGGNEQFF.

The rearrangement links TRBV9 to TRBJ2-3, with 7 nucleotides matching TRBD2. Trimming took 4 bases from V and 2 from J; bases not matched to a gene: 10. In germline, CDR1 is SGDLS, CDR2 YYNGEE. CDR3 length: 16 residues. The CDR3 protein is CASSPPGGSYTDTQYF. Here the CDR3 DNA reads TGTGCCAGCAGCCCCCCGGGGGGATCCTACACAGATACGCAGTATTTT.

CDR3 residues: CASRPGQTPNEQYF. For the CDR3, the DNA is TGTGCCAGCAGACCGGGACAGACACCTAACGAGCAGTACTTC. This chain connects TRBV27 to TRBJ2-7, with 7 bases lining up with TRBD1. This CDR3 spans 14 amino acids. Germline CDR1 reads MNHEY; CDR2 reads SMNVEV (reference sequence). V gave up 6 bases and J gave up 5 bases; unmatched junction bases: 10.

The chain employs TRBV19 and TRBJ2-3; TRBD2 aligns across 7 bases. CDR1 and CDR2 (germline): LNHDA, SQIVND (reference sequence). The CDR3 has 16 residues. After removal of 8 bases from V and 4 bases from J, the junction contained 15 bases not matched to a gene. CDR3 DNA sequence: TGTGCCAGTCGCGCATCAGCGGGGCCGGTTCCAGATACGCAGTATTTT. It is translated as CASRASAGPVPDTQYF.

The chain is built from TRBV5-4 and TRBJ2-7, with D perhaps matching TRBD2 (5 bases). CDR1 is SGHNT, CDR2 YYREEE, per germline (reference sequence). V was cut by 4 bases and J by 4 bases, with 15 bases left in between. The CDR3 spans 14 residues. CDR3 DNA sequence: TGTGCCAGCAGCACGAGGGTCGACGCATACGAGCAGTACTTC. Translated: CASSTRVDAYEQYF.

The chain uses TRBV6-6 and TRBJ2-5; tentatively, D is TRBD2 (6 bases). The CDR3 extends over 16 amino acids. V shed 5 bases and J shed 1 base, with 17 bases lying between them. From germline, CDR1 is MNHNY and CDR2 SVGAGI (reference sequence). CDR3 in amino acids: CASSTTPGSGQETQYF. The CDR3 DNA follows: TGTGCCAGCAGTACGACCCCGGGTAGCGGCCAAGAGACCCAGTACTTC.

This chain uses TRBV6-6 with TRBJ2-7; TRBD2 matches at 9 bases. Germline assignment: CDR1 MNHNY and CDR2 SVGAGI (reference sequence). V shed 0 bases and J 11 bases; nucleotides not matched to a gene: 5. The CDR3 sequence is 13 residues long. This chain's CDR3 is CASSYSSGGREYF. The CDR3 DNA follows: TGTGCCAGCAGTTACTCGAGCGGGGGGCGGGAGTACTTC.

This clone was counted only a few times. V and J are TRBV7-9 and TRBJ2-5, with D perhaps matching TRBD2 (5 bases). The CDR3 loop spans 14 amino acids. Germline-derived CDR1 and CDR2 are SEHNR and FQNEAQ (reference sequence). V lost 2 bases and J lost 5, with 12 bases in between. CDR3 sequence reads: CASSLSEGRETQYF. The DNA for the CDR3 is TGTGCCAGCAGCTTATCCGAGGGAAGGGAGACCCAGTACTTC.

V and J are TRBV28 and TRBJ1-4; possibly TRBD1 for D (5 bases). The CDR3 contains 15 residues. Germline V gives CDR1 MDHEN, CDR2 SYDVKM. Trimming took 3 bases from V and 3 from J, leaving 11 bases between them. CDR3 sequence (DNA): TGTGCCAGCAGTTTTTCTGGGGCTTCTAATGAAAAACTGTTTTTT. Protein sequence: CASSFSGASNEKLFF.

Here the CDR3 DNA reads TGTGCCAGCAGTTACGGGGGGCGCGCCACTGAAGCTTTCTTT. Its protein is CASSYGGRATEAFF. The V call is TRBV28, the J call TRBJ1-1; D is possibly TRBD1 (6 bases). Trimming took 4 bases from V and 4 from J, leaving 13 bases between them. The CDR3 runs to 14 residues. CDR1 and CDR2 from the germline V gene are MDHEN and SYDVKM. Using reference TRBV28 and TRBJ1-1 for the parts outside the CDR3, the full variable domain is DVKVTQSSRYLVKRTGEKVFLECVQDMDHENMFWYRQDPGLGLRLIYFSYDVKMKEKGDIPEGYSVSREKKERFSLILESASTNQTSMYLCASSYGGRATEAFFGQGTRLTVV.

The V and J genes are TRBV5-1 and TRBJ2-7; TRBD1 agrees at 8 bases. Losses at the gene ends were 4 bases for V and 2 bases for J; bases not matched to a gene: 5. Germline CDR1 and CDR2: SGHRS and YFSETQ. The CDR3 contains 14 residues. The CDR3 region is CASSLGQGAYEQYF. The CDR3 nucleotides are TGCGCCAGCAGCCTCGGACAGGGTGCCTACGAGCAGTACTTC.

The chain is built from TRBV5-8 and TRBJ2-3; 7 nucleotides line up with TRBD2. CDR1 and CDR2 from the germline V gene are SGHTS and YDEGEE. There are 13 residues in the CDR3. J lost 4 bases, V lost 1 base, and 0 bases had no gene match. The CDR3 loop reads CASSLTSADTQYF. The DNA of the CDR3 is TGTGCCAGCAGCTTGACTAGCGCAGATACGCAGTATTTT.

J is TRBJ2-1 and V is TRBV5-1; D call uncertain. The germline V and J ends were trimmed by 4 bases and 0 bases, with 11 bases remaining between them. Germline V gene lookup returns CDR1 SGHRS and CDR2 YFSETQ. This CDR3 contains 15 residues. Here the CDR3 DNA reads TGCGCCAGCAGCCCAGGCCAGAGCTCCTACAATGAGCAGTTCTTC. This translates into CASSPGQSSYNEQFF.